This TCR beta chain was retrieved from a study of OX40 agonist ivuxolimab in advanced cancers. Study in general: Patients treated during dose escalation were battling hepatocellular carcinoma, melanoma, renal cell or head and neck cancer.

Findings of the study overall: Relative to CD4+, CD8+ T cells held more expanded clones on average.

This clone was picked up one time. Its cognate antigen is unknown. Any history of autoimmune disease or systemic immunosuppression disqualified patients. The CDR3 spans 11 residues. TCRdb's table, derived via immunoSEQ multiplex PCR, lists solely in-frame clones and lacks some. The table includes 95,000 to 100,000 clones, under 85% detected once. The sequence came from an adult with an advanced solid tumor such as melanoma, head and neck, liver or kidney cancer. The chain is built from TRBV21-1 and TRBJ2-7; the table assigns TRBD2, which was not confirmed against the DNA. TRBV21-1 counts as a pseudogene. This material consisted of CD4+ or CD8+ T cells sorted from blood, taken in a trial of the OX40 agonist ivuxolimab. The DNA for the CDR3 is TGTGCCAGCAGCTCACTAGCGGAGCAGTACTTC. It yields the protein CASSSLAEQYF.